This is a list of T cell receptor beta chains from one sample in a study of prognosis after radiotherapy for stage I lung cancer. TCRdb itself ran the multiplex PCR reads through MiXCR, one entry per CDR3 protein. The sample has roughly 20,000 distinct CDR3 sequences, 45% to 70% seen once. The sample in question was PBMCs, obtained before or after stereotactic body radiation therapy (not recorded which). These receptors came from a donor of 50 years or more with non-small cell lung cancer. Both conserved end residues are part of each CDR3. The D gene is left open where the match is weak. The size of a clone is reported for some rows only, either as once, few or many, or as a class for expanded clones.

d_call,clone_size,v_call,j_call,cdr3_aa,cdr3_nt
NA,NA,TRBV27,TRBJ2-7,CASSFWVSSYEQYF,TGTGCCAGTAGTTTCTGGGTGAGCTCCTACGAGCAGTACTTC
NA,NA,TRBV27,TRBJ1-5,CASSPPGQPQHF,TGTGCCAGCAGTCCCCCGGGGCAGCCCCAGCATTTT
NA,medium-sized,TRBV3-1,TRBJ1-4,CASSPLARINEKLFF,TGTGCCAGCAGCCCCCTTGCACGGATTAATGAAAAACTGTTTTTT
NA,NA,TRBV18,TRBJ2-3,CASSPADTQYF,TGTGCCAGCTCACCAGCAGATACGCAGTATTTT
TRBD1,many,TRBV6-1,TRBJ2-1,CASSEAGQGAYEQFF,TGTGCCAGCAGTGAAGCAGGGCAGGGGGCGTATGAGCAGTTCTTC
NA,many,TRBV7-6,TRBJ2-1,CASSRGRYNEQFF,TGTGCCAGCAGCCGCGGTCGCTACAATGAGCAGTTCTTC
TRBD1,NA,TRBV11-2,TRBJ2-7,CASSYGTGLYEQYF,TGTGCCAGCAGCTACGGGACAGGGTTGTACGAGCAGTACTTC
NA,NA,TRBV19,TRBJ1-3,CASKDGYSGNTIYF,TGTGCCAGTAAGGATGGGTACTCTGGAAACACCATATATTTT
TRBD1,NA,TRBV7-7,TRBJ2-1,CASSPTPGQGGNEQFF,TGTGCCAGCAGCCCCACTCCGGGACAGGGGGGCAATGAGCAGTTCTTC
NA,NA,TRBV10-3,TRBJ2-3,CAISPSGEDSTDTQYF,TGTGCCATCTCTCCATCTGGAGAGGATAGCACAGATACGCAGTATTTT
TRBD2,many,TRBV4-1,TRBJ2-7,CASSHLAGAIHEQYF,TGCGCCAGCAGCCACCTAGCGGGAGCTATCCACGAGCAGTACTTC
NA,NA,TRBV6-2/TRBV6-3,TRBJ2-1,CAIKVYNEQFF,TGCGCCATCAAAGTCTACAATGAGCAGTTCTTC
TRBD1,many,TRBV30,TRBJ2-1,CAWTAPGQGVHEQFF,TGTGCCTGGACCGCCCCGGGACAGGGTGTCCATGAGCAGTTCTTC
NA,NA,TRBV4-1,TRBJ2-1,CASSQSPEGHNEQFF,TGCGCCAGCAGCCAAAGCCCCGAAGGCCACAATGAGCAGTTCTTC
NA,many,TRBV18,TRBJ2-3,CASSRVGDLMDTQYF,TGTGCCAGCTCACGGGTTGGGGACCTAATGGATACGCAGTATTTT
TRBD2,many,TRBV6-4,TRBJ2-3,CASSYGGTGLAGHTQYF,TGTGCCAGCAGTTATGGCGGAACGGGACTAGCGGGGCATACGCAGTATTTT
NA,NA,TRBV7-8,TRBJ2-1,CASILAEARFEQFF,TGTGCCAGCATCTTAGCAGAAGCTCGTTTTGAGCAGTTCTTC
NA,medium-sized,TRBV30,TRBJ2-5,CAWKGPAAETQYF,TGTGCCTGGAAGGGGCCGGCAGCAGAGACCCAGTACTTC
NA,NA,TRBV5-1,TRBJ2-3,CASSLGMRRAAGDTQYF,TGCGCCAGCAGCTTGGGAATGCGGCGGGCTGCTGGAGATACGCAGTATTTT
NA,once,TRBV14,TRBJ2-1,CASSQVALGEQFF,TGTGCCAGCAGCCAAGTAGCACTAGGTGAGCAGTTCTTC
NA,NA,TRBV30,TRBJ1-3,CAWSPGHIGGNTIYF,TGTGCCTGGAGTCCCGGACATATTGGAGGAAACACCATATATTTT
NA,many,TRBV4-1,TRBJ2-1,CASSQVDYPDEQFF,TGCGCCAGCAGCCAAGTGGACTATCCGGATGAGCAGTTCTTC
NA,NA,TRBV7-6,TRBJ2-1,CASSLAPAGVYNEQFF,TGTGCCAGCAGCTTAGCGCCAGCTGGGGTCTACAATGAGCAGTTCTTC
TRBD2,many,TRBV11-3,TRBJ2-1,CASTGDYGYEQSF,TGTGCCAGCACTGGGGACTATGGATATGAGCAGTCCTTC
NA,once,TRBV28,TRBJ2-2,CASSLSRRANTWELFF,TGTGCCAGCAGCCTCAGCAGGAGGGCGAACACCTGGGAGCTGTTTTTT
TRBD2,NA,TRBV5-1,TRBJ2-3,CASSFKRDGADTQYF,TGCGCCAGCAGCTTCAAGCGGGATGGCGCAGATACGCAGTATTTT
TRBD1,many,TRBV18,TRBJ1-4,CASSPNDRVGEKLFF,TGTGCCAGCTCACCAAACGACAGGGTAGGAGAAAAACTGTTTTTT
TRBD1,NA,TRBV28,TRBJ1-2,CSSSPGGQIRLF,TGTTCCAGCAGCCCAGGGGGACAGATTCGACTCTTC
NA,NA,TRBV30,TRBJ2-3,CAWSYTDTQYF,TGTGCCTGGAGTTACACAGATACGCAGTATTTT
TRBD1,many,TRBV3-1,TRBJ1-2,CASSQVLVTGEDGYTF,TGTGCCAGCAGCCAAGTTCTAGTCACAGGGGAGGATGGCTACACCTTC
NA,NA,TRBV24-1,TRBJ2-7,CATSDGVSGEQYF,TGTGCCACCAGTGATGGGGTATCAGGTGAGCAGTACTTC
TRBD2,many,TRBV19,TRBJ2-1,CASRAGGYNEQFF,TGTGCCAGTAGGGCGGGAGGGTACAATGAGCAGTTCTTC
NA,NA,TRBV30,TRBJ2-5,CAWSPQETQYF,TGTGCCTGGAGTCCTCAAGAGACCCAGTACTTC
TRBD1,NA,TRBV27,TRBJ1-5,CASILSGQVHRPQHF,TGTGCCAGCATTTTATCGGGACAGGTTCACCGTCCCCAGCATTTT
TRBD2,many,TRBV5-6,TRBJ2-5,CASRVKREGPETQYF,TGTGCCAGCAGGGTAAAGCGGGAGGGCCCGGAGACCCAGTACTTC
TRBD1,once,TRBV24-1,TRBJ2-1,CATSEGRGWGEQFF,TGTGCCACCAGTGAAGGCAGGGGGTGGGGTGAGCAGTTCTTC
TRBD1,NA,TRBV19,TRBJ1-5,CASSSGTGMYHPQHF,TGTGCCAGTAGTTCCGGGACAGGCATGTATCATCCCCAGCATTTT
NA,medium-sized,TRBV6-5,TRBJ1-2,CASSFDSGNYGYTF,TGTGCCAGCAGTTTCGACTCGGGTAACTATGGCTACACCTTC
NA,NA,TRBV3-1,TRBJ1-4,CASSQGRADEKLFF,TGTGCCAGCAGCCAGGGGAGGGCCGATGAAAAACTGTTTTTT
TRBD1,NA,TRBV11-2,TRBJ1-3,CASSLDSPTGAGNTIYF,TGTGCCAGCAGCTTAGATTCCCCGACAGGGGCGGGAAACACCATATATTTT
NA,medium-sized,TRBV2,TRBJ2-1,CASSEGNPPLYNEQFF,TGTGCCAGCAGTGAGGGAAACCCGCCGCTATACAATGAGCAGTTCTTC
NA,NA,TRBV6-1,TRBJ2-3,CASSANRVDTQYF,TGTGCCAGCAGTGCAAACAGGGTGGATACGCAGTATTTT
NA,NA,TRBV28,TRBJ1-5,CSSEHGMINQPQHF,TGTTCCAGCGAACACGGAATGATCAATCAGCCCCAGCATTTT
TRBD2,many,TRBV20-1,TRBJ2-1,CSARALDVAAGGSGDEQFF,TGCAGTGCTAGGGCGCTAGATGTTGCGGCGGGAGGCTCGGGCGATGAGCAGTTCTTC
NA,many,TRBV5-4,TRBJ2-7,CASSFPGRGYEQYF,TGTGCCAGCAGCTTTCCGGGACGGGGATACGAGCAGTACTTC
TRBD1,many,TRBV28,TRBJ2-7,CASKRQGSYEQYF,TGTGCCAGCAAGAGACAGGGCTCCTACGAGCAGTACTTC
NA,many,TRBV6-1,TRBJ2-5,CASSREDQETQYF,TGTGCCAGCAGTAGGGAGGACCAAGAGACCCAGTACTTC
NA,NA,TRBV7-9,TRBJ2-7,CASSLGTTYEQYF,TGTGCCAGCAGCTTAGGGACAACCTACGAGCAGTACTTC
TRBD1,NA,TRBV19,TRBJ2-6,CASSILTGGKVSGANVLTF,TGTGCCAGTAGTATACTGACAGGGGGCAAGGTATCTGGGGCCAACGTCCTGACTTTC
NA,few,TRBV11-2,TRBJ2-7,CASSIDRLAEQYF,TGTGCCAGCAGCATCGACAGATTGGCCGAGCAGTACTTC
TRBD1,many,TRBV28,TRBJ1-1,CASRSVDRDTEAFF,TGTGCCAGCAGGTCGGTGGACAGGGACACTGAAGCTTTCTTT
TRBD1,many,TRBV18,TRBJ2-7,CASSPPAGGTYEQYF,TGTGCCAGCTCACCACCGGCAGGGGGCACTTACGAGCAGTACTTC
NA,NA,TRBV11-2,TRBJ1-2,CASSYSGYGYTF,TGTGCCAGCAGTTACTCTGGGTACGGCTACACCTTC
TRBD1,many,TRBV7-2,TRBJ2-3,CASSLGAPGQGVYTQYF,TGTGCCAGCAGCTTAGGAGCCCCGGGACAGGGTGTGTATACGCAGTATTTT
TRBD1,NA,TRBV11-3,TRBJ2-7,CASSNRDRGYEQYF,TGTGCCAGCAGCAACAGGGACAGGGGCTACGAGCAGTACTTC
NA,many,TRBV19,TRBJ2-3,CASRSGQLVTDTQYF,TGTGCCAGTAGATCGGGCCAACTGGTCACAGATACGCAGTATTTT
NA,NA,TRBV12-3/TRBV12-4,TRBJ1-1,CASSLSVPGNTEAFF,TGTGCCAGCAGTTTAAGTGTCCCTGGGAACACTGAAGCTTTCTTT
NA,medium-sized,TRBV2,TRBJ2-7,CASSVERRSYEQYF,TGTGCCAGCAGTGTGGAGCGGCGCTCCTACGAGCAGTACTTC
NA,medium-sized,TRBV30,TRBJ1-5,CAWSVGVLEPQHF,TGTGCCTGGAGTGTAGGGGTCTTGGAGCCCCAGCATTTT